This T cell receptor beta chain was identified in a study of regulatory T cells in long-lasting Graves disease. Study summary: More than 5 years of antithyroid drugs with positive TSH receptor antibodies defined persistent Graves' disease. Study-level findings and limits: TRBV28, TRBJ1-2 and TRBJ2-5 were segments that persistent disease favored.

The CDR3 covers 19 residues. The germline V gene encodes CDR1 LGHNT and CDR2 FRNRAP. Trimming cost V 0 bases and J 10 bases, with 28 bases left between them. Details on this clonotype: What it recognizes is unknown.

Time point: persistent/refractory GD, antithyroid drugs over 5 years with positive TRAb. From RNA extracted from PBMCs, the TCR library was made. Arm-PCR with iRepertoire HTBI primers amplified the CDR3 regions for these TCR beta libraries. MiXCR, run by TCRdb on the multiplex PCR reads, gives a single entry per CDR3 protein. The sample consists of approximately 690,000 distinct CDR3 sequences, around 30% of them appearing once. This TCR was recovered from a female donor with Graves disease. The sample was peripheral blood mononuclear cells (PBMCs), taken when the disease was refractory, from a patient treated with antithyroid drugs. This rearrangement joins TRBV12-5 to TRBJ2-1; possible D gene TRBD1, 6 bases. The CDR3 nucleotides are TGTGCTAGTGGTTTGGTTTTTTTGGGGCACGGACAGAAACGCTACGAGCAGTTCTTC. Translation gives CASGLVFLGHGQKRYEQFF.